This entry lists 13 T cell receptor beta chains sequenced from one sample in a study of T-cell memory formation after mild COVID-19. One entry per CDR3 protein results from TCRdb running MiXCR on the 5' RACE reads. The table has around 300,000 distinct CDR3 sequences, under 20% seen once. Sequenced input: PBMCs or a T cell subset sorted from them (not recorded which). The receptors derive from a man younger than 30 who had mild COVID-19 (a few samples of this study predate the infection). Cell type and time point are not known.

This clonotype was observed a few times. This sequence joins TRBV5-5 and TRBJ2-3, with D hard to call. V was shortened by 1 base and J by 3 bases, with 12 bases between the two germline ends. CDR3 size: 15 residues. Germline V gives CDR1 SGHKS, CDR2 YYEKEE (reference sequence). DNA of the CDR3: TGTGCCAGCAGCTTGCTATGGGTGGCAACAGATACGCAGTATTTT. It yields the protein CASSLLWVATDTQYF.

The chain links TRBV6-6 to TRBJ1-5; 12 bases map to TRBD1. Germline loops: CDR1 MNHNY, CDR2 SVGAGI (reference sequence). J lost 5 bases, V lost 6 bases, and 5 bases had no gene match. CDR3 length: 15 amino acids. For the CDR3, the DNA is TGTGCCAGCAGACCGGGACAGGGGGCGCATCAGCCCCAGCATTTT. Protein product: CASRPGQGAHQPQHF.

In this sample, this clonotype turned up many times. The chain joins TRBV12-3 or TRBV12-4 to TRBJ2-1; a weak D match, TRBD2 (6 bases). The CDR3 spans 12 residues. Trimming stripped 4 bases from V and 9 bases from J, with 10 bases between. The CDR3 sequence: CASSYGGREQFF. In DNA, the CDR3 is TGTGCCAGCAGTTACGGGGGACGTGAGCAGTTCTTC.

The chain carries TRBV20-1 and TRBJ1-1, with unresolved D. Germline loops: CDR1 DFQATT, CDR2 SNEGSKA (reference sequence). V lost 0 bases to trimming and J lost 3 bases, with 14 bases between them. The CDR3 is 15 amino acids. The chain's CDR3 is CSAREPRVGDTEAFF. The CDR3 DNA follows: TGCAGTGCTAGAGAGCCTCGGGTGGGCGACACTGAAGCTTTCTTT.

This clonotype has ten or more counts. V usage is TRBV5-4 and J usage is TRBJ2-3, with D unresolved. Germline V gene sequence: CDR1 SGHNT, CDR2 YYREEE (reference sequence). V was shortened by 4 bases and J by 4 bases, with 4 bases between the two germline ends. The CDR3 runs 11 residues. The CDR3 nucleotides read TGTGCCAGCAGCATCGCAGATACGCAGTATTTT. Amino acids: CASSIADTQYF.

The gene calls are TRBV6-5 and TRBJ2-5, with a possible D match to TRBD2 (5 bases). Trimming took off 0 bases at V and 5 bases at J, with 16 bases between the two ends. The CDR3 runs to 16 residues. CDR1 and CDR2 from the germline V gene are MNHEY and SVGAGI. The CDR3 loop is CASSYSNGDLGETQYF. Here the CDR3 DNA reads TGTGCCAGCAGTTACTCAAACGGGGATCTTGGGGAGACCCAGTACTTC.

There are a few counts of this clonotype. J is TRBJ1-1 and V is TRBV7-2, with 7 positions matching TRBD1. The germline CDR1 and CDR2 sequences are SGHTA and FQGNSA. V lost 4 bases to trimming and J lost 5 bases; unmatched junction nucleotides: 7. This CDR3 spans 14 amino acids. CDR3 loop: CASSYRQGRTEAFF. CDR3 bases: TGTGCCAGCAGCTACCGACAGGGTAGGACTGAAGCTTTCTTT.

This chain's CDR3 is CASSQGVRASELFF. CDR3 sequence (DNA): TGTGCCAGCAGCCAAGGGGTTCGGGCTAGCGAGCTGTTTTTT. V usage is TRBV3-1 and J usage is TRBJ2-2; D is perhaps TRBD2 (5 bases). This CDR3 contains 14 residues. Trimming left V 1 base short and J 11 bases short, with 14 bases between. Germline V CDR1 and CDR2: LGHDT, YNNKEL (reference sequence).

This clonotype has only a few counts. The genes are TRBV5-1 and TRBJ2-5; perhaps TRBD1 as D (6 bases). Trimming shortened V by 4 bases and J by 5 bases, and 15 bases separated the two germline ends. The CDR3 has 14 residues. Germline V CDR1 and CDR2: SGHRS, YFSETQ. CDR3 sequence (DNA): TGCGCCAGCAGCCTCGGGACACCCCAGGAGACCCAGTACTTC. Protein: CASSLGTPQETQYF.

There are a few counts of this clonotype. This chain connects TRBV7-3 to TRBJ2-2, with 8 bases identical to TRBD2. The V gene end was trimmed by 6 bases and the J gene end by 4 bases; junction bases not matched to a gene: 7. From germline, CDR1 is SGHTA and CDR2 FQGTGA. CDR3 length: 15 amino acids. The CDR3 region is CASSWTSSGTGELFF. DNA for the CDR3: TGTGCCAGCAGTTGGACTAGCTCTGGCACCGGGGAGCTGTTTTTT.

This clonotype has a handful of counts. The rearrangement links TRBV4-2 to TRBJ2-2; TRBD1 matches at 9 bases. J gave up 3 bases and V 2 bases, and 7 bases lay outside the gene matches. The CDR3 has 17 residues. In germline, CDR1 is LGHNA, CDR2 YNFKEQ. The CDR3 spells CASSQPGQGLDTGELFF. The CDR3 DNA reads TGTGCCAGCAGCCAACCGGGACAGGGTCTCGACACCGGGGAGCTGTTTTTT.

This clonotype was recorded at least ten times. The chain recombines TRBV10-3 with TRBJ1-2, with a weak D call TRBD1 (5 bases). The V gene's germline CDR1 is ENHRY and CDR2 SYGVKD. Trimming left V 6 bases short and J 2 bases short, with 10 bases between. There are 13 residues in the CDR3. The CDR3 DNA reads TGTGCCATCAGAGGGGCCCTGAACTATGGCTACACCTTC. It specifies CAIRGALNYGYTF.

This clonotype was recorded many times. The chain combines TRBV19 with TRBJ1-2, with 9 bases identical to TRBD1. V trimming: 6 bases; J trimming: 4 bases; junction bases outside the gene matches: 6. Germline V lookup: CDR1 LNHDA, CDR2 SQIVND (reference sequence). CDR3 length equals 14 residues. CDR3 in DNA: TGTGCCAGTAGGGCCGGGACAGGGCTCTATGGCTACACCTTC. Protein: CASRAGTGLYGYTF.